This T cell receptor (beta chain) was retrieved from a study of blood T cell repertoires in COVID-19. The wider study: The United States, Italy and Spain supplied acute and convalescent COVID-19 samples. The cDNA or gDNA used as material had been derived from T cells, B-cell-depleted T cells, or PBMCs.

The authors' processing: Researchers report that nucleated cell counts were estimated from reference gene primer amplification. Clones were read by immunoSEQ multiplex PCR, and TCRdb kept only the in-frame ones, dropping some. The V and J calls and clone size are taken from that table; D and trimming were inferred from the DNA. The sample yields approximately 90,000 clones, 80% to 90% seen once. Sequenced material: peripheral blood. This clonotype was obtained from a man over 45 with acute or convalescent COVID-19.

CDR3 coding DNA: TGTGCCAGCAGCCAAGCGGCCACAGTGGCAGATACGCAGTATTTT. This sequence encodes CASSQAATVADTQYF. This chain uses TRBV3-1 (or the pseudogene TRBV3-2) with TRBJ2-3; D unclear. The germline V gene encodes CDR1 LGHDT and CDR2 YNNKEL (reference sequence). Deletions cut 1 base from V and 4 bases from J, with 12 bases between. This CDR3 spans 15 amino acids.